The next 23 T cell receptor beta chains were all read from a single sample in a study of cytomegalovirus exposure and HLA in healthy donors. Amplification used 60 Vbeta primers and 13 Jbeta primers. Measured with immunoSEQ multiplex PCR; TCRdb has only the in-frame clones, and not every one. The sample carries some 130,000 clones, about 73% recorded once. The sequencing input was PBMCs. Receptors were obtained from a human donor in good health.

This clone was counted a few times. The CDR3 bases are TGTGCCAGCGCTCCGGGACTAGCGGGGCCCGAGCAGTTCTTC. Translating gives CASAPGLAGPEQFF. The chain employs TRBV11-2 and TRBJ2-1, with 13 bases that match TRBD2. After removal of 8 bases from V and 10 bases from J, the junction contained 8 bases not matched to a gene. The length of the CDR3 is 14 residues. CDR1 is SGHAT, CDR2 FQNNGV, per germline.

The CDR3 loop is CASKILIAGGNTGELFF. CDR3 bases: TGTGCCAGTAAAATCCTGATAGCGGGGGGGAACACCGGGGAGCTGTTTTTT. V and J are TRBV19 and TRBJ2-2; 10 bases are a match to TRBD2. With V trimmed by 7 bases and J by 1 base, 9 bases remained unmatched. Germline CDR1 LNHDA, CDR2 SQIVND (reference sequence). The length of the CDR3 is 17 residues.

The chain is built from TRBV7-8 and TRBJ1-2; D perhaps matches TRBD1 (5 bases). Trimming removed 1 base at V and 3 bases at J, with 12 bases between. Germline CDR1 and CDR2: SGHVS and FQNEAQ. This CDR3 spans 15 amino acids. The CDR3 loop reads CASSLGPGHYYGYTF. The CDR3, as DNA: TGTGCCAGCAGCTTAGGCCCAGGACACTACTATGGCTACACCTTC.

This clone came up a few times. This chain connects TRBV9 to TRBJ2-1; 7 positions agree with TRBD2. Germline CDR1 SGDLS, CDR2 YYNGEE. The CDR3 is 16 residues long. The V segment lost 0 bases and the J segment 3 bases; nucleotides outside the gene matches: 6. CDR3 in DNA: TGTGCCAGCAGCGTAGCTGTGGGGGGGGGCTACAATGAGCAGTTCTTC. This translates into CASSVAVGGGYNEQFF.

The chain employs TRBV9 and TRBJ1-2; the match to TRBD1 covers 10 bases. The J segment lost 7 bases and the V segment lost 7 bases, leaving 7 bases of the junction unmatched. The germline CDR1 and CDR2 sequences are SGDLS and YYNGEE. This CDR3 comprises 13 residues. The CDR3 region has the DNA TGTGCCAGCGCTAGGGACAGGGGATTTGGCTACACCTTC. Its translation: CASARDRGFGYTF.

J is TRBJ1-1 and V is TRBV5-4; D is possibly TRBD1 (6 bases). The V gene lost 0 bases and the J gene lost 8 bases, with 17 bases spanning the gap. The length of the CDR3 is 15 residues. Germline V CDR1 and CDR2: SGHNT, YYREEE (reference sequence). This CDR3 is CASSLGQGSGAEAFF. The DNA of the CDR3 is TGTGCCAGCAGCTTGGGGCAGGGGTCCGGTGCCGAAGCTTTCTTT.

The CDR3 sequence is CASSVEGKGLANEKLFF. CDR3 nucleotide sequence: TGTGCCAGCAGCGTAGAAGGAAAGGGGCTCGCTAATGAAAAACTGTTTTTT. V is TRBV9 and J is TRBJ1-4; D might be TRBD1 (5 bases). Germline V gives CDR1 SGDLS, CDR2 YYNGEE. Trimming shortened V by 0 bases and J by 3 bases, and 15 bases separated the two germline ends. The CDR3 is 17 residues long.

This clone was counted between two and nine times. The chain couples TRBV5-4 to TRBJ2-7; 8 bases are a match to TRBD1. Germline V gives CDR1 SGHNT, CDR2 YYREEE (reference sequence). This CDR3 contains 15 residues. V shed 4 bases, J shed 4 bases, and the junction held 10 bases outside the gene matches. The CDR3 loop reads CASSATSGGGYEQYF. CDR3 nucleotides: TGTGCCAGCAGCGCAACGTCAGGGGGCGGTTACGAGCAGTACTTC.

The chain couples TRBV4-2 to TRBJ2-3; TRBD2 might be the D (6 bases). The CDR3 sequence is 15 residues long. CDR1 and CDR2 from the germline V gene are LGHNA and YNFKEQ. V gave up 0 bases and J gave up 7 bases, with 14 bases separating them. Here the CDR3 DNA reads TGTGCCAGCAGCCAAGAGTCCGGGGGTCCCAATACGCAGTATTTT. It is translated as CASSQESGGPNTQYF.

The genes are TRBV5-4 and TRBJ2-5, with TRBD2 identical over 8 bases. The better agreement between TRBJ2-7 and the DNA end casts doubt on the J call. The germline CDR1 and CDR2 sequences are SGHNT and YYREEE (reference sequence). There are 17 residues in the CDR3. This CDR3 is CASSPSPGGRISYEQYF. CDR3 nucleotide sequence: TGTGCCAGCAGCCCGTCGCCGGGCGGGAGGATCTCCTACGAGCAGTACTTC.

The chain is built from TRBV9 and TRBJ2-1; 9 bases fit TRBD2. The CDR3 extends over 15 amino acids. Germline-derived CDR1 and CDR2 are SGDLS and YYNGEE. Trimming took 2 bases from V and 8 from J; bases not matched to a gene: 8. The CDR3 DNA reads TGTGCCAGCAGCGTCTCCGGCGGGAGGGGTTATGAGCAGTTCTTC. It encodes CASSVSGGRGYEQFF.

The chain couples TRBV27 to TRBJ2-3; D not certain. This CDR3 spans 14 amino acids. Trimming took off 2 bases at V and 2 bases at J, with 8 bases between the two ends. Germline V gene lookup returns CDR1 MNHEY and CDR2 SMNVEV (reference sequence). The CDR3 bases are TGTGCCAGCAGTTTAGGCAGTTACACAGATACGCAGTATTTT. It codes for CASSLGSYTDTQYF.

The V and J genes are TRBV30 and TRBJ1-3, with TRBD1 as a possible D gene (6 bases). Trimming removed 2 bases from V and 2 bases from J, with 10 bases in between. The CDR3 length is 14 residues. Per the germline V gene, CDR1 is GTSNPN and CDR2 is SVGIG (reference sequence). CDR3 bases: TGTGCCTGGAGTTCGTGGGGGCCTGGAAACACCATATATTTT. Translated: CAWSSWGPGNTIYF.

V gene TRBV6-1 combines with J gene TRBJ1-2; TRBD1 agrees at 11 bases. V shed 8 bases and J 7 bases; nucleotides not matched to a gene: 9. The CDR3 sequence is 14 residues long. Germline CDR1 and CDR2: MNHNS and SASEGT. The DNA for the CDR3 is TGTGCCAGCCGCTCACTGGACAGGGGGCCTGGCTACACCTTC. It encodes CASRSLDRGPGYTF.

With respect to this clone: The same CDR3 also results from other DNA sequences found in this sample. This sequence joins TRBV19 and TRBJ2-1, with a tentative D call TRBD2 (6 bases). This CDR3 contains 14 residues. Looked up from germline, CDR1 is LNHDA and CDR2 is SQIVND (reference sequence). V lost 5 bases to trimming and J lost 4 bases, with 12 bases between them. CDR3 sequence: CASSSGGGYNEQFF. Written as DNA, the CDR3 is TGTGCCAGTAGTTCGGGTGGGGGGTACAATGAGCAGTTCTTC.

This sequence joins TRBV10-2 and TRBJ2-1; unclear D gene. The germline V gene encodes CDR1 WSHSY and CDR2 SAAADI. The CDR3 length is 12 residues. The V end was cut by 3 bases, the J end by 6 bases, with 6 bases between. The chain's CDR3 is CASSDSVNEQFF. CDR3 DNA: TGCGCCAGCAGTGATTCCGTCAATGAGCAGTTCTTC.

V usage is TRBV6-6 and J usage is TRBJ1-1; tentatively, D is TRBD1 (5 bases). CDR3 size: 14 residues. The germline V and J ends were trimmed by 6 bases and 0 bases, with 11 bases remaining between them. The germline gives CDR1 MNHNY, CDR2 SVGAGI (reference sequence). As DNA, the CDR3 is TGTGCCAGCAGCCTGACAGTTCTGAACACTGAAGCTTTCTTT. Its protein product is CASSLTVLNTEAFF.

This chain uses TRBV2 with TRBJ2-5; TRBD1 matches at 7 bases. J lost 3 bases, V lost 5 bases, and 3 bases had no gene match. The CDR3 spans 13 residues. Germline V gene data show CDR1 as SNHLY and CDR2 as FYNNEI. CDR3 loop: CASSPGQKETQYF. The CDR3 DNA sequence: TGTGCCAGCAGTCCGGGACAGAAAGAGACCCAGTACTTC.

The chain recombines TRBV6-1 with TRBJ2-2, with TRBD1 as a possible D gene (6 bases). Trimming pared 6 bases from V and 4 bases from J, leaving 15 bases between. CDR1 is MNHNS, CDR2 SASEGT, per germline. CDR3 size: 15 residues. CDR3 in DNA: TGTGCCAGCAGCCGCCGGGACACGGCCACCGGGGAGCTGTTTTTT. It specifies CASSRRDTATGELFF.

This chain uses TRBV9 with TRBJ1-4; unclear D gene. The CDR3 has 15 amino acids. Germline V gene lookup returns CDR1 SGDLS and CDR2 YYNGEE. With 0 bases removed from V and 8 bases from J, the gap between germline ends came to 14 bases. The CDR3 loop is CASSVDQGPQEKLFF. DNA for the CDR3: TGTGCCAGCAGCGTAGATCAAGGTCCACAGGAAAAACTGTTTTTT.

The V and J genes are TRBV2 and TRBJ1-2, with unresolved D. Germline V gene data show CDR1 as SNHLY and CDR2 as FYNNEI. Between the trimmed V and J ends, which lost 6 bases and 1 base, there was a span of 12 bases. The CDR3 is 14 amino acids. CDR3: CASSGGVGNYGYTF. The DNA of the CDR3 is TGTGCCAGCAGCGGCGGGGTCGGTAACTATGGCTACACCTTC. The whole variable domain, remainder taken from reference TRBV2 and TRBJ1-2, is EPEVTQTPSHQVTQMGQEVILRCVPISNHLYFYWYRQILGQKVEFLVSFYNNEISEKSEIFDDQFSVERPDGSNFTLKIRSTKLEDSAMYFCASSGGVGNYGYTFGSGTRLTVV.

V is TRBV30 and J is TRBJ2-5; 9 bases match TRBD1. The CDR3 totals 15 residues. The junction had 5 bases not matched to a gene; V was cut back by 0 bases and J by 3 bases. Per the germline V gene, CDR1 is GTSNPN and CDR2 is SVGIG (reference sequence). CDR3 sequence reads: CAWSVPGQGEETQYF. The CDR3 region has the DNA TGTGCCTGGAGTGTACCGGGACAGGGCGAAGAGACCCAGTACTTC.

The chain is built from TRBV30 and TRBJ1-4; 7 bases agree with TRBD1. The germline gives CDR1 GTSNPN, CDR2 SVGIG (reference sequence). There are 15 residues in the CDR3. J gave up 7 bases and V 5 bases, and 13 bases lay outside the gene matches. The CDR3 protein is CAWAHPEGAGEKLFF. The CDR3 DNA reads TGTGCCTGGGCCCACCCTGAGGGGGCGGGTGAAAAACTGTTTTTT.